The sample holds a few counts of the clone carrying this TCR beta chain. The target antigen is unknown. These data originate in a study of T-cell memory formation after mild COVID-19. Study-wide background: There were largely donor-specific TCR clusters. Study-level findings and limits: Clones shrinking from day 15 to 85 showed even CD4/CD8 mixes; later expanders tilted CD4+. Specificity for SARS-CoV-2 was not confirmed among the second-wave clones peaking on day 37.

TCRdb fed the 5' RACE reads into MiXCR, producing one record per CDR3 protein. The sample includes about 430,000 distinct CDR3 sequences, around 24% seen only once; the top ten take around 8.8%. This CDR3 is built from 13 residues. CDR1 MDHEN and CDR2 SYDVKM come from the germline V gene. V shed 6 bases and J shed 2 bases, with 11 bases lying between them. The rearrangement joins TRBV28 to TRBJ2-7; D is uncertain. The sequence came from an adult woman who had mild COVID-19 (a few samples of this study predate the infection). Cell type and time point are not known. Sample: PBMCs or a T cell subset sorted from them (not recorded which). The CDR3, as DNA: TGTGCCAGCAGACCCCCTCAAACCTACGAGCAGTACTTC. Translated, it gives CASRPPQTYEQYF.